These 20 T cell receptor beta chains share one sample of origin, sequenced in a study of cytomegalovirus exposure and HLA in healthy donors. In the PCR, 60 Vbeta and 13 Jbeta primers were used. Assay used: immunoSEQ multiplex PCR; TCRdb lists only in-frame clones, some missing. The data hold about 140,000 clones, with roughly 76% observed a single time. The sample consisted of PBMCs. These receptor sequences come from a human donor in good health.

This rearrangement joins TRBV27 to TRBJ2-7, with 8 positions matching TRBD2. The CDR3 contains 14 residues. CDR1 MNHEY and CDR2 SMNVEV come from the germline V gene (reference sequence). J lost 9 bases, V lost 3 bases, and 10 bases had no gene match. The CDR3 reads CASSFNGGRSGQYF. The CDR3 DNA reads TGTGCCAGCAGTTTCAATGGCGGGAGGTCCGGGCAGTACTTC.

This chain connects TRBV10-3 to TRBJ1-3; D is unclear. Germline loops: CDR1 ENHRY, CDR2 SYGVKD. There are 12 residues in the CDR3. The V end was cut by 4 bases, the J end by 3 bases, with 4 bases between. CDR3 protein: CAISGGGNTIYF. CDR3 in DNA: TGTGCCATCAGTGGAGGTGGAAACACCATATATTTT.

The rearrangement uses TRBV6-5 and TRBJ1-2; 7 positions match TRBD1. This CDR3 has 15 amino acids. Trimming took 5 bases from V and 1 from J; bases not matched to a gene: 7. Germline lookup yields CDR1 MNHEY and CDR2 SVGAGI. The CDR3 bases are TGTGCCAGCAGTGGCGGACAGGATATTAACTATGGCTACACCTTC. Residues: CASSGGQDINYGYTF.

This clone was counted only a few times. The chain carries TRBV5-8 and TRBJ1-4; 7 nucleotides align to TRBD1. In germline, CDR1 is SGHTS, CDR2 YDEGEE. J lost 7 bases, V lost 4 bases, and 7 bases had no gene match. This CDR3 region has 14 residues. The CDR3: CASSIRGRGEKLFF. The CDR3 region has the DNA TGTGCCAGCAGCATTAGGGGGCGCGGTGAAAAACTGTTTTTT.

The V call is TRBV7-9, the J call TRBJ2-2; 7 positions match TRBD2. Germline CDR1 is SEHNR and CDR2 is FQNEAQ (reference sequence). CDR3 length equals 15 residues. V lost 3 bases to trimming and J lost 4 bases; unmatched junction nucleotides: 5. The CDR3 region is CASSFGGSGTGELFF. The CDR3, as DNA: TGTGCCAGCAGCTTCGGCGGGAGTGGCACCGGGGAGCTGTTTTTT.

The chain carries TRBV18 and TRBJ2-3; 7 bases agree with TRBD2. This CDR3 comprises 16 residues. Losses at the gene ends were 3 bases for V and 14 bases for J; bases not matched to a gene: 20. Germline V gene data show CDR1 as KGHSH and CDR2 as LQKENI. CDR3 residues: CASSPTIGLDFSQPYF. CDR3 bases: TGTGCCAGCTCACCCACCATCGGACTAGATTTTTCCCAGCCGTATTTT.

The chain employs TRBV6-5 and TRBJ1-2; D gene ambiguous. The CDR3 has 13 amino acids. V was shortened by 5 bases and J by 4 bases, with 11 bases between the two germline ends. Germline values: CDR1 MNHEY, CDR2 SVGAGI. The chain's CDR3 is CASSPLMAYGYTF. For the CDR3, the DNA is TGTGCCAGCAGTCCACTAATGGCCTATGGCTACACCTTC.

This clone appeared once. This rearrangement joins TRBV30 to TRBJ2-7; tentative D call: TRBD2 (5 bases). The CDR3 has 16 amino acids. Deletions cut 8 bases from V and 6 bases from J, with 29 bases between. CDR1 GTSNPN and CDR2 SVGIG come from the germline V gene (reference sequence). The CDR3 spells CAGFDTIPGEGVEQYF. The CDR3, as DNA: TGTGCCGGGTTTGATACCATCCCTGGCGAGGGTGTCGAGCAGTACTTC.

The CDR3 protein is CASSFQFSTYEQYF. CDR3 in DNA: TGTGCCAGCAGCTTTCAGTTTTCGACCTACGAGCAGTACTTC. V and J are TRBV5-6 and TRBJ2-7, with no clear D. V was clipped by 2 bases and J by 2 bases, with 11 bases between them. Germline CDR1 SGHDT, CDR2 YYEEEE. The length of the CDR3 is 14 residues. Using reference TRBV5-6 and TRBJ2-7 for the parts outside the CDR3, the full variable domain is DAGVTQSPTHLIKTRGQQVTLRCSPKSGHDTVSWYQQALGQGPQFIFQYYEEEERQRGNFPDRFSGHQFPNYSSELNVNALLLGDSALYLCASSFQFSTYEQYFGPGTRLTVT.

The chain has TRBV30 and TRBJ2-3; D perhaps matches TRBD1 (6 bases). Germline V gene lookup returns CDR1 GTSNPN and CDR2 SVGIG (reference sequence). The length of the CDR3 is 14 residues. The ends were cut back, 5 bases at V and 1 base at J, with 13 bases in the middle. The CDR3 reads CAWETGWGTDTQYF. The DNA for the CDR3 is TGTGCCTGGGAGACAGGCTGGGGCACAGATACGCAGTATTTT.

This chain links TRBV19 with TRBJ1-2; perhaps TRBD1 as D (6 bases). Trimming took 6 bases from V and 6 from J, leaving 17 bases between them. Per the germline V gene, CDR1 is LNHDA and CDR2 is SQIVND (reference sequence). The CDR3 has 14 residues. The CDR3 region is CASSLTGTGDGYTF. The CDR3, as DNA: TGTGCCAGTAGCCTGACAGGAACTGGGGATGGCTACACCTTC.

This rearrangement joins TRBV7-9 to TRBJ1-1; a possible D gene is TRBD1 (5 bases). Per germline, CDR1 SEHNR and CDR2 FQNEAQ (reference sequence). Trimming pared 5 bases from V and 4 bases from J, leaving 5 bases between. This CDR3 region has 11 residues. The DNA for the CDR3 is TGTGCCAGCAGCCAGGGCACTGAAGCTTTCTTT. Its protein is CASSQGTEAFF.

This rearrangement joins TRBV29-1 to TRBJ2-7, with 7 bases matching TRBD1. This CDR3 contains 14 residues. Germline CDR1 is SQVTM and CDR2 is ANQGSEA. The V and J ends lost 6 bases and 2 bases, in that order; junction bases with no gene match: 10. CDR3 DNA sequence: TGCAGCGTATCACGACAGGGTAGCCCCTACGAGCAGTACTTC. Its protein product is CSVSRQGSPYEQYF.

The chain is built from TRBV5-4 and TRBJ1-1; 9 nucleotides match TRBD1. This CDR3 has 14 residues. V lost 2 bases and J lost 8; bases outside the gene matches: 7. CDR1 and CDR2 (germline): SGHNT, YYREEE (reference sequence). CDR3 DNA sequence: TGTGCCAGCAGCTTACAGGGGGCTATTCTGGAAGCTTTCTTT. Encoded protein: CASSLQGAILEAFF.

Only a few counts were recorded for this clone. This chain links TRBV19 with TRBJ1-1; D is ambiguous. The CDR3 extends over 13 amino acids. Trimming shortened V by 4 bases and J by 0 bases, and 6 bases separated the two germline ends. CDR1 LNHDA and CDR2 SQIVND come from the germline V gene (reference sequence). The CDR3 coding sequence is TGTGCCAGTAGTAATACGGTGAACACTGAAGCTTTCTTT. It codes for CASSNTVNTEAFF.

For this clone: The same CDR3 also results from other DNA sequences found in this sample. The chain has TRBV6-6 and TRBJ1-2; weak D call: TRBD1 (5 bases). Germline V CDR1 and CDR2: MNHNY, SVGAGI (reference sequence). This CDR3 has 14 residues. V was shortened by 5 bases and J by 5 bases, with 15 bases between the two germline ends. CDR3 residues: CASSPRGVAYGYTF. CDR3 nucleotide sequence: TGTGCCAGCAGTCCTCGGGGGGTCGCGTATGGCTACACCTTC.

The chain is built from TRBV7-8 and TRBJ1-5, with TRBD1 as a possible D gene (5 bases). The length of the CDR3 is 13 residues. From germline, CDR1 is SGHVS and CDR2 FQNEAQ. V lost 6 bases to trimming and J lost 7 bases, with 13 bases between them. In nucleotides, the CDR3 is TGTGCCAGCAGTCAAGGTGGGGGGCAGCCCCAGCATTTT. Amino acid sequence: CASSQGGGQPQHF.

V is TRBV9 and J is TRBJ1-1, with 7 bases fitting TRBD1. CDR1 is SGDLS and CDR2 is YYNGEE in the germline V gene. The ends lost 0 bases at V and 6 bases at J; junction bases unmatched: 5. This CDR3 region has 14 residues. The CDR3 DNA is TGTGCCAGCAGCGTAGGTGGCAGGGGGGCTGAAGCTTTCTTT. Translated: CASSVGGRGAEAFF.

The rearrangement uses TRBV4-1 and TRBJ2-1; D is ambiguous. CDR3 length: 16 residues. CDR1 is MGHRA and CDR2 is YSYEKL in the germline V gene. The V gene lost 6 bases and the J gene lost 0 bases, with 15 bases spanning the gap. The CDR3 loop reads CASSHERHSSYNEQFF. The CDR3 coding sequence is TGCGCCAGCAGTCACGAGAGACATAGCTCCTACAATGAGCAGTTCTTC.

The chain combines TRBV18 with TRBJ1-5, with 7 bases aligning to TRBD1. V was clipped by 2 bases and J by 4 bases; unmatched bases: 5. The CDR3 length is 15 residues. The germline V gene encodes CDR1 KGHSH and CDR2 LQKENI. The CDR3 DNA sequence: TGTGCCAGCTCACCAACGAGACAGGGTAATCAGCCCCAGCATTTT. Its translation is CASSPTRQGNQPQHF. Together with reference TRBV18 and TRBJ1-5, the CDR3 gives the full variable domain: NAGVMQNPRHLVRRRGQEARLRCSPMKGHSHVYWYRQLPEEGLKFMVYLQKENIIDESGMPKERFSAEFPKEGPSILRIQQVVRGDSAAYFCASSPTRQGNQPQHFGDGTRLSIL.